The present TCR beta chain was sequenced within a study of blood T cell repertoires in COVID-19. Study in general: COVID-19 samples, acute and convalescent, were from the United States, Italy and Spain. Sources were T cells, B-cell-depleted T cells, or PBMCs; the material itself was cDNA or gDNA.

The CDR3 is 15 residues long. The germline V and J ends were trimmed by 6 bases and 4 bases, with 19 bases remaining between them. CDR1 SGHAT and CDR2 FQNNGV come from the germline V gene. Source study methods: Quantification of nucleated cells was approximated via reference gene primer amplification. This table comes from immunoSEQ multiplex PCR, and its TCRdb copy is limited to in-frame clones, with some not included. V and J calls and clone size are copied from that table; D and trimming were computed from the DNA. The table lists approximately 37,000 clones, 75% to 90% of them singletons, with roughly a tenth in the top ten.

Sequencing was done on a sample of peripheral blood. The sequence was obtained from a man aged 80 or over with active COVID-19. V usage is TRBV11-2 and J usage is TRBJ2-7; D might be TRBD2 (6 bases). CDR3 bases: TGTGCCAGCAGACTGAGAGCGGAGGGAAAATACGAGCAGTACTTC. Protein sequence: CASRLRAEGKYEQYF. The full variable domain, completed using reference TRBV11-2 and TRBJ2-7, is EAGVAQSPRYKIIEKRQSVAFWCNPISGHATLYWYQQILGQGPKLLIQFQNNGVVDDSQLPKDRFSAERLKGVDSTLKIQPAKLEDSAVYLCASRLRAEGKYEQYFGPGTRLTVT.